Below, 4 T cell receptor beta chains from the same sample are listed, as sequenced in a study of a mutant IDH1 vaccine in newly diagnosed glioma. These receptors' targets are unknown. Libraries were prepared by immunoSEQ multiplex PCR; TCRdb keeps only in-frame clonotypes and omits some of them. The sample lists about 32,000 clones, around 80% seen once, with approximately 10% in the top ten. The time point here: week 35, safety follow-up. What each vaccine dose contained was 300 ug of mutant IDH1 20-mer peptide, accompanied by topical imiquimod. Source: PBMCs, taken from a glioma patient whose treatment included an IDH1 peptide vaccine. The receptor set was obtained from a woman between 40 and 50 years old with glioma.

The rearrangement joins TRBV7-9 to TRBJ2-3; D may be TRBD2 (6 bases). Trimming removed 4 bases from V and 4 bases from J, with 6 bases in between. CDR1 SEHNR and CDR2 FQNEAQ come from the germline V gene (reference sequence). The CDR3 length is 12 residues. In nucleotides, the CDR3 is TGTGCCAGCAGCTGGGGGGCAGATACGCAGTATTTT. It is translated as CASSWGADTQYF.

The rearrangement joins TRBV6-1 to TRBJ2-7; unclear D gene. The CDR3 loop spans 13 amino acids. Germline-derived CDR1 and CDR2 are MNHNS and SASEGT. Trimming took 6 bases from V and 0 from J, leaving 9 bases between them. CDR3: CASSHSPSYEQYF. CDR3 DNA: TGTGCCAGCAGCCATAGCCCCTCCTACGAGCAGTACTTC.

The chain uses TRBV6-5 and TRBJ1-1; D not certain. V was trimmed by 3 bases and J by 1 base, leaving 6 bases between them. The CDR3 has 13 amino acids. The germline CDR1 and CDR2 sequences are MNHEY and SVGAGI. The CDR3: CASSYLGNTEAFF. The CDR3 nucleotides read TGTGCCAGCAGTTATCTTGGGAACACTGAAGCTTTCTTT.

V gene TRBV5-1 combines with J gene TRBJ2-7, with D unclear. The V end was cut by 2 bases, the J end by 2 bases, with 11 bases between. This CDR3 comprises 14 residues. The germline V gene encodes CDR1 SGHRS and CDR2 YFSETQ. CDR3 DNA sequence: TGCGCCAGCAGCTTTAGGGTTGAAGCCTACGAGCAGTACTTC. Translating gives CASSFRVEAYEQYF.